A single sample is the source of the 8 T cell receptor beta chains below, sequenced in a study of Ad26.COV2.S vaccination and SARS-CoV-2 variants. Treatment in this sample: about 20 received Ad26.COV2.S at low or high dose, single or two shots; about 5 received placebo; per-sample allocation not given. Specimens were obtained on day 63 following the first vaccine or placebo injection. Assay: immunoSEQ multiplex PCR; the TCRdb copy retains only in-frame clones and omits some. This sample has about 350,000 clones, with around 86% found just once. The specimen comprised peripheral blood, sampled in a trial of Ad26.COV2.S vaccine versus placebo. The origin of the receptors is a person aged 18-60 years who received the Ad26.COV2.S COVID-19 vaccine or a placebo.

The V and J genes are TRBV29-1 and TRBJ2-1; perhaps D is TRBD1 or TRBD2 (5 bases each). Trimming stripped 7 bases from V and 1 base from J, with 11 bases between. The CDR3 extends over 13 amino acids. CDR1 SQVTM and CDR2 ANQGSEA come from the germline V gene. CDR3 amino acids: CSDRGRSYNEQFF. CDR3 sequence (DNA): TGCAGCGACCGGGGCCGATCCTACAATGAGCAGTTCTTC.

The chain links TRBV11-3 to TRBJ2-1; D may be TRBD2 (7 bases). Germline lookup yields CDR1 SGHNT and CDR2 YENEEA. The CDR3 sequence is 15 residues long. Trimming took off 6 bases at V and 5 bases at J, with 17 bases between the two ends. CDR3 amino acids: CASSLGGARDNEQFF. The CDR3 DNA reads TGTGCCAGCAGTCTAGGGGGGGCGCGGGACAATGAGCAGTTCTTC. Together with reference TRBV11-3 and TRBJ2-1, the CDR3 gives the full variable domain: EAGVVQSPRYKIIEKKQPVAFWCNPISGHNTLYWYLQNLGQGPELLIRYENEEAVDDSQLPKDRFSAERLKGVDSTLKIQPAELGDSAVYLCASSLGGARDNEQFFGPGTRLTVL.

The chain combines TRBV5-1 with TRBJ2-7; D unclear. Germline V gives CDR1 SGHRS, CDR2 YFSETQ. The CDR3 length is 13 residues. V was pared by 3 bases and J by 7 bases, with 14 bases between. The CDR3 DNA reads as TGCGCCAGCAGCTCGCCGTGGGCTGGAGAGCAGTACTTC. Protein: CASSSPWAGEQYF. Complete variable domain (other parts from reference TRBV5-1 and TRBJ2-7): KAGVTQTPRYLIKTRGQQVTLSCSPISGHRSVSWYQQTPGQGLQFLFEYFSETQRNKGNFPGRFSGRQFSNSRSEMNVSTLELGDSALYLCASSSPWAGEQYFGPGTRLTVT.

The CDR3 protein is CASSIGRDRATAFF. DNA for the CDR3: TGTGCCAGTAGTATAGGGAGGGACAGGGCTACAGCTTTCTTT. The rearrangement links TRBV19 to TRBJ1-1; 9 bases are shared with TRBD1. Germline V gives CDR1 LNHDA, CDR2 SQIVND (reference sequence). This CDR3 contains 14 residues. V shed 1 base and J 10 bases; nucleotides not matched to a gene: 7.

The V and J genes are TRBV7-6 and TRBJ2-2; 14 nucleotides match TRBD2. The CDR3 totals 19 residues. V trimming: 5 bases; J trimming: 4 bases; junction bases outside the gene matches: 12. Germline values: CDR1 SGHVS, CDR2 FNYEAQ. The CDR3 sequence: CASSNEGLAGARGTGELFF. The DNA of the CDR3 is TGTGCCAGCAGCAACGAGGGACTAGCGGGGGCCCGGGGCACCGGGGAGCTGTTTTTT.

The chain carries TRBV4-1 and TRBJ2-1; D is unclear. CDR1 MGHRA and CDR2 YSYEKL come from the germline V gene. V lost 0 bases and J lost 4, with 7 bases in between. CDR3 length: 14 amino acids. The chain's CDR3 is CASSQEAQYNEQFF. CDR3 DNA: TGCGCCAGCAGCCAAGAGGCCCAGTACAATGAGCAGTTCTTC.

V is TRBV6-6 and J is TRBJ2-7; 10 bases are shared with TRBD1. V lost 6 bases and J lost 0; bases outside the gene matches: 5. The length of the CDR3 is 15 residues. Germline CDR1 is MNHNY and CDR2 is SVGAGI (reference sequence). CDR3 sequence reads: CASRPGQGLSYEQYF. In DNA, the CDR3 is TGTGCCAGCAGACCGGGACAGGGGCTCTCCTACGAGCAGTACTTC.

V gene TRBV3-1 (or the pseudogene TRBV3-2) combines with J gene TRBJ2-7, with D perhaps matching TRBD1 (6 bases). CDR1 and CDR2 (germline): LGHDT, YNNKEL (reference sequence). CDR3 length equals 13 residues. V gave up 5 bases and J gave up 3 bases, with 11 bases separating them. The CDR3 nucleotides read TGTGCCAGCAGCTACCGAGGGGGCTACGAGCAGTACTTC. This encodes CASSYRGGYEQYF.